The 14 T cell receptor beta chains below all came from one sample that was sequenced in a study of PD-1 blockade in classical Hodgkin lymphoma. As to time point: cycle 4 day 1 (C4D1), after less than 7 weeks of nivolumab. Every patient experienced relapse after autologous stem cell transplantation, and brentuximab vedotin exposure varied. Clones were sequenced by immunoSEQ multiplex PCR, and TCRdb holds only the in-frame ones, with some missing. The sample lists approximately 24,000 clones; over 65% were seen once. Material: peripheral blood mononuclear cells (PBMCs), obtained before the fourth cycle of nivolumab. The receptors here all came from a human donor with classical Hodgkin lymphoma.

With respect to this clone: The conserved closing phenylalanine or tryptophan is absent in this CDR3, likely reflecting a read error. The chain joins TRBV28 to TRBJ1-2, with D possibly being TRBD1 (5 bases). Germline CDR1 MDHEN, CDR2 SYDVKM. Trimming cost V 3 bases and J 3 bases, with 26 bases left between them. CDR3 length equals 19 residues. The CDR3 here is CASSFFPGQGRSGDYGYTL. The CDR3 region has the DNA TGTGCCAGCAGTTTCTTCCCCGGGCAGGGTAGGTCCGGGGACTATGGCTACACCCTC.

J is TRBJ2-5 and V is TRBV15, with D perhaps matching TRBD1 (6 bases). Germline CDR1 is LNHNV and CDR2 is YYDKDF (reference sequence). V was cut by 1 base and J by 5 bases, with 14 bases left in between. CDR3 length equals 15 residues. CDR3 in amino acids: CATSRASRGMETQYF. CDR3 DNA sequence: TGTGCCACCAGCAGAGCGTCCAGGGGCATGGAGACCCAGTACTTC.

The chain couples TRBV19 to TRBJ2-1; 8 positions match TRBD2. The germline V gene encodes CDR1 LNHDA and CDR2 SQIVND (reference sequence). Trimming cost V 10 bases and J 5 bases; bases outside gene matches: 19. The CDR3 is made up of 17 amino acids. CDR3 DNA: TGTGCCACCTCCCGAGGGGTAGCGGGACCAGGAAACAATGAGCAGTTCTTC. It codes for CATSRGVAGPGNNEQFF.

V gene TRBV6-1 combines with J gene TRBJ1-6; D remains ambiguous. Germline CDR1 is MNHNS and CDR2 is SASEGT. This CDR3 is 18 amino acids long. Trimming left V 1 base short and J 0 bases short, with 13 bases between. The chain's CDR3 is CASSEDTAPSSYNSPLHF. The CDR3 nucleotides read TGTGCCAGCAGTGAAGACACAGCTCCTAGCTCCTATAATTCACCCCTCCACTTT.

The chain has TRBV10-3 and TRBJ2-3; no clear D. Germline CDR1 is ENHRY and CDR2 is SYGVKD. This CDR3 has 11 residues. Trimming removed 4 bases at V and 6 bases at J, with 5 bases between. CDR3 region: CAISVVDTQYF. The CDR3 DNA reads as TGTGCCATCAGTGTGGTGGATACGCAGTATTTT.

The rearrangement uses TRBV6-4 and TRBJ2-1; 10 nucleotides align to TRBD1. The length of the CDR3 is 15 residues. Germline V CDR1 and CDR2: MRHNA, SNTAGT. The trim removed 0 bases at V and 6 bases at J, leaving 2 bases unmatched. Here the CDR3 DNA reads TGTGCCAGCAGTGACTCGGGGACAGGGGCCAATGAGCAGTTCTTC. This translates into CASSDSGTGANEQFF.

This clone was picked up one time. V is TRBV2 and J is TRBJ1-1; no definite D call. Trimming removed 3 bases from V and 1 base from J, with 15 bases in between. This CDR3 contains 16 residues. Germline CDR1 reads SNHLY; CDR2 reads FYNNEI. Here the CDR3 DNA reads TGTGCCAGCAGTGACCCCGTGGTGGGTCCGAACACTGAAGCTTTCTTT. It specifies CASSDPVVGPNTEAFF.

J is TRBJ1-1 and V is TRBV2; a weak D match, TRBD1 (5 bases). CDR1 and CDR2 (germline): SNHLY, FYNNEI. The CDR3 covers 13 residues. Trimming removed 7 bases at V and 1 base at J, with 10 bases between. CDR3 in amino acids: CASKRQTNTEAFF. In DNA, the CDR3 is TGTGCCAGCAAGAGACAGACGAACACTGAAGCTTTCTTT.

V gene TRBV5-1 combines with J gene TRBJ1-2; 7 positions agree with TRBD1. This CDR3 comprises 14 residues. Trimming removed 4 bases from V and 0 bases from J; junction bases left unmatched: 3. The V gene's germline CDR1 is SGHRS and CDR2 YFSETQ. The CDR3 reads CASSPTGTNYGYTF. CDR3 sequence (DNA): TGCGCCAGCAGCCCGACAGGGACTAACTATGGCTACACCTTC.

V and J are TRBV19 and TRBJ1-1; 8 bases are a match to TRBD1. The CDR3 has 14 amino acids. Germline V gives CDR1 LNHDA, CDR2 SQIVND (reference sequence). V gave up 7 bases and J gave up 1 base; unmatched junction bases: 5. The CDR3 bases are TGTGCCAGTATCCGGACAGGGAGGAACACTGAAGCTTTCTTT. It specifies CASIRTGRNTEAFF. Combining the CDR3 with reference TRBV19 and TRBJ1-1 gives the whole variable domain DGGITQSPKYLFRKEGQNVTLSCEQNLNHDAMYWYRQDPGQGLRLIYYSQIVNDFQKGDIAEGYSVSREKKESFPLTVTSAQKNPTAFYLCASIRTGRNTEAFFGQGTRLTVV.

The CDR3 is CASSFAGTSGVGLREQYF. The CDR3 DNA sequence: TGCGCCAGCAGCTTTGCCGGGACTAGCGGGGTCGGATTGAGGGAGCAGTACTTC. The gene calls are TRBV5-1 and TRBJ2-7; TRBD2 matches at 13 bases. The length of the CDR3 is 18 residues. V lost 2 bases, J lost 7 bases, and 15 bases stayed unmatched. The germline V gene encodes CDR1 SGHRS and CDR2 YFSETQ.

The chain combines TRBV9 with TRBJ2-3, with TRBD2 as a possible D gene (6 bases). The length of the CDR3 is 15 residues. Trimming removed 4 bases at V and 1 base at J, with 13 bases between. Germline CDR1 is SGDLS and CDR2 is YYNGEE. CDR3 bases: TGTGCCAGCAGCCCTGGGACGGGGGGCACAGATACGCAGTATTTT. Its protein product is CASSPGTGGTDTQYF.

The chain is built from TRBV5-1 and TRBJ1-5; D unclear. The CDR3 is made up of 17 amino acids. Trimming removed 0 bases from V and 0 bases from J, with 13 bases in between. Germline CDR1 is SGHRS and CDR2 is YFSETQ. CDR3 sequence: CASSLGAGTHSNQPQHF. For the CDR3, the DNA is TGCGCCAGCAGCTTGGGCGCAGGAACCCATAGCAATCAGCCCCAGCATTTT.

This clone was recorded once. The rearrangement uses TRBV29-1 and TRBJ2-7, with D perhaps TRBD1 or TRBD2 (7 bases each). CDR3 size: 17 residues. V lost 6 bases and J lost 4, with 28 bases in between. Germline CDR1 SQVTM, CDR2 ANQGSEA. CDR3: CSVARDRGWAGEYEQYF. CDR3 sequence (DNA): TGCAGCGTAGCCCGGGACAGAGGGTGGGCGGGAGAGTACGAGCAGTACTTC.